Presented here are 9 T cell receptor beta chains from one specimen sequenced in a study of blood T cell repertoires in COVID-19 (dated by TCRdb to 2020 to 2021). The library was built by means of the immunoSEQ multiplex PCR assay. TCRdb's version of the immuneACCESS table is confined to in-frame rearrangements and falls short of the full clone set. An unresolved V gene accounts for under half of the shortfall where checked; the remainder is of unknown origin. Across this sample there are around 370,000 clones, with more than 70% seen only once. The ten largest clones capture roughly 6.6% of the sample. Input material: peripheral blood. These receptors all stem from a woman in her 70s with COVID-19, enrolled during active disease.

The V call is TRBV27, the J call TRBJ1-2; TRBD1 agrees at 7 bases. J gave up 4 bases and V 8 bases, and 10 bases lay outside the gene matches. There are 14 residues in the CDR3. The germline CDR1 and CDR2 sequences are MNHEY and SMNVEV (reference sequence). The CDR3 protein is CASGRGQALYGYTF. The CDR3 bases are TGTGCCAGCGGACGCGGACAGGCCCTCTATGGCTACACCTTC.

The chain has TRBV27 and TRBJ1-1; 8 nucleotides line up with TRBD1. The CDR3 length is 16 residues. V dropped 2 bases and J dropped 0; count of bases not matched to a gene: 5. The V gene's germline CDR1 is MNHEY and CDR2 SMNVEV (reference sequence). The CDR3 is CASSLGDRLVNTEAFF. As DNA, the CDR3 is TGTGCCAGCAGTTTAGGGGACAGGCTAGTGAACACTGAAGCTTTCTTT.

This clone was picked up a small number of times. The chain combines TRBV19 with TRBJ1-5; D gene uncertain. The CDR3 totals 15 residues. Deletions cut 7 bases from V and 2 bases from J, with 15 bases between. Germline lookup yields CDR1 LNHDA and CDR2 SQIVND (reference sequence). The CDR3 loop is CASTLLIGGNQPQHF. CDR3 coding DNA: TGTGCCAGTACCTTACTCATCGGGGGCAATCAGCCCCAGCATTTT.

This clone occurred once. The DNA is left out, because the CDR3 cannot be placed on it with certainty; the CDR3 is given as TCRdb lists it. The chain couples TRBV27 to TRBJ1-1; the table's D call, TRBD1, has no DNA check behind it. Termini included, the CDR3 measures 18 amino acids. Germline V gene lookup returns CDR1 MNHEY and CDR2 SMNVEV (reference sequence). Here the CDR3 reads CASSFGLGSTGGASFLFF.

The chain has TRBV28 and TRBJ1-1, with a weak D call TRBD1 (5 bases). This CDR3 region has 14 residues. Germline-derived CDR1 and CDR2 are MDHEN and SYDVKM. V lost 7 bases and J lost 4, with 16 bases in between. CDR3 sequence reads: CASTPPGAGTEAFF. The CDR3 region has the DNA TGTGCCAGCACCCCCCCTGGGGCAGGCACTGAAGCTTTCTTT.

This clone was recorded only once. The CDR3 reads CASSSPRTGPGGLSEKLFF. The CDR3 nucleotides read TGTGCCAGCAGCTCCCCCCGGACAGGCCCGGGCGGGTTAAGTGAAAAACTGTTTTTT. This chain connects TRBV7-8 to TRBJ1-4; the match to TRBD1 covers 7 bases. The CDR3 is 19 amino acids. Germline V gives CDR1 SGHVS, CDR2 FQNEAQ. The ends lost 4 bases at V and 7 bases at J; junction bases unmatched: 21.

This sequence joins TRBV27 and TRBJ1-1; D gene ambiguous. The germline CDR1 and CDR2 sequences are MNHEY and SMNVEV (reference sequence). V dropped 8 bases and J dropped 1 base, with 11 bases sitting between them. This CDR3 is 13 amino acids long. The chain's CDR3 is CASRRVSNTEAFF. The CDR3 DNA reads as TGTGCCAGCCGACGGGTCTCGAACACTGAAGCTTTCTTT.

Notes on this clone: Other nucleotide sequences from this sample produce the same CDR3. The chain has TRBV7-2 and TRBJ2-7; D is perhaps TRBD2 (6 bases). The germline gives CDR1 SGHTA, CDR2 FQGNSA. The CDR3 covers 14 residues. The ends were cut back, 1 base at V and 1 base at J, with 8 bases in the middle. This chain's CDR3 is CASSLDGGSYEQYF. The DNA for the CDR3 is TGTGCCAGCAGCTTAGACGGGGGTTCCTACGAGCAGTACTTC.

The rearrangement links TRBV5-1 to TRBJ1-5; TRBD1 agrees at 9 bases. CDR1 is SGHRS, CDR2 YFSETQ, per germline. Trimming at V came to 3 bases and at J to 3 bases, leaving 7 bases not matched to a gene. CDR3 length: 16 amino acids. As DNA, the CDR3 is TGCGCCAGCAGCTCCGGGACAGGGCCCTCCAATCAGCCCCAGCATTTT. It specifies CASSSGTGPSNQPQHF. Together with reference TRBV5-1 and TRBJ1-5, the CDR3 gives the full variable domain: KAGVTQTPRYLIKTRGQQVTLSCSPISGHRSVSWYQQTPGQGLQFLFEYFSETQRNKGNFPGRFSGRQFSNSRSEMNVSTLELGDSALYLCASSSGTGPSNQPQHFGDGTRLSIL.